What follows are 18 T cell receptor beta chains derived from one specimen sequenced in a study of T cells after posttransplantation cyclophosphamide. The data were produced by immunoSEQ multiplex PCR, yet TCRdb's version contains in-frame clones alone and is incomplete. The repertoire includes about 32,000 clones, 70% to 90% of them detected once, and under 15% sits in the top ten. The sample was PBMCs. The receptors were gathered from a middle-aged woman with a blood cancer, CMV-positive, and with a related stem cell donor.

The chain uses TRBV4-3 and TRBJ2-7; D is perhaps TRBD2 (6 bases). Germline assignment: CDR1 LGHNA and CDR2 YSLEER. This CDR3 region has 13 residues. The V end lost 1 base, the J end lost 7 bases, and 11 bases lay between the germline ends. CDR3 nucleotides: TGCGCCAGCAGCCAAGTCGTTGGGAGGGAGCAGTACTTC. It encodes CASSQVVGREQYF.

The chain joins TRBV7-3 to TRBJ2-7, with 10 nucleotides matching TRBD1. This CDR3 comprises 15 residues. The V gene end was trimmed by 6 bases and the J gene end by 1 base; junction bases not matched to a gene: 6. CDR1 is SGHTA and CDR2 is FQGTGA in the germline V gene. CDR3 sequence reads: CASRDRDRGSYEQYF. The CDR3 DNA is TGTGCCAGCAGGGACCGGGACAGGGGTTCCTACGAGCAGTACTTC.

The chain has TRBV4-1 and TRBJ1-5, with D perhaps matching TRBD1 (6 bases). V was pared by 0 bases and J by 2 bases, with 11 bases between. The germline CDR1 and CDR2 sequences are MGHRA and YSYEKL. There are 16 residues in the CDR3. The CDR3 sequence: CASSQDGGACNQPQHF. In DNA form, the CDR3 reads TGCGCCAGCAGCCAAGATGGGGGGGCTTGCAATCAGCCCCAGCATTTT.

By sample fraction, this clone is medium-sized. The V gene is TRBV6-4, the J gene TRBJ2-7; D gene uncertain. Germline-derived CDR1 and CDR2 are MRHNA and SNTAGT. The V gene lost 4 bases and the J gene lost 0 bases, with 13 bases spanning the gap. This CDR3 has 15 amino acids. CDR3 coding DNA: TGTGCCAGCAGTGTAGAGGCAAGCAGCTCCTACGAGCAGTACTTC. This gives the protein CASSVEASSSYEQYF.

The V gene is TRBV13, the J gene TRBJ2-7, with TRBD1 matching over 8 bases. The germline gives CDR1 PRHDT, CDR2 FYEKMQ (reference sequence). The ends lost 5 bases at V and 2 bases at J; junction bases unmatched: 2. The length of the CDR3 is 13 residues. CDR3 region: CASSEDRAYEQYF. DNA of the CDR3: TGTGCCAGCAGCGAGGACAGGGCCTACGAGCAGTACTTC. The variable domain in full, with the rest retrieved from reference TRBV13 and TRBJ2-7, is AAGVIQSPRHLIKEKRETATLKCYPIPRHDTVYWYQQGPGQDPQFLISFYEKMQSDKGSIPDRFSAQQFSDYHSELNMSSLELGDSALYFCASSEDRAYEQYFGPGTRLTVT.

The V call is TRBV4-1, the J call TRBJ2-7; 12 bases line up with TRBD1. Germline V gene lookup returns CDR1 MGHRA and CDR2 YSYEKL. This CDR3 is 15 amino acids long. V gave up 3 bases and J gave up 2 bases; unmatched junction bases: 2. CDR3 in DNA: TGCGCCAGCAGCCATCGGGACAGGGGGCCCTACGAGCAGTACTTC. Residues: CASSHRDRGPYEQYF.

This chain links TRBV5-6 with TRBJ1-5; 7 bases align to TRBD1. There are 14 residues in the CDR3. Germline lookup yields CDR1 SGHDT and CDR2 YYEEEE. V was pared by 2 bases and J by 6 bases, with 5 bases of the junction left unmatched. The CDR3 DNA follows: TGTGCCAGCAGCTTATGGGCAGGGGGTCAGCCCCAGCATTTT. Amino acid sequence: CASSLWAGGQPQHF.

This chain connects TRBV19 to TRBJ2-2; D is uncertain. V was trimmed by 0 bases and J by 0 bases, leaving 11 bases between them. Germline V CDR1 and CDR2: LNHDA, SQIVND (reference sequence). The CDR3 loop spans 17 amino acids. The CDR3 DNA is TGTGCCAGTAGTATAGATAGGTCAGGTCCGAACACCGGGGAGCTGTTTTTT. It specifies CASSIDRSGPNTGELFF.

The genes are TRBV9 and TRBJ1-5; 8 bases line up with TRBD1. Trimming cost V 3 bases and J 4 bases; bases outside gene matches: 6. The CDR3 extends over 15 amino acids. CDR1 is SGDLS, CDR2 YYNGEE, per germline. The CDR3, as DNA: TGTGCCAGCAGCGCCGCAGGGGGCTTGAATCAGCCCCAGCATTTT. It codes for CASSAAGGLNQPQHF.

V usage is TRBV7-2 and J usage is TRBJ2-1; TRBD2 is a possible D gene (7 bases). Trimming pared 1 base from V and 7 bases from J, leaving 23 bases between. There are 18 residues in the CDR3. CDR1 SGHTA and CDR2 FQGNSA come from the germline V gene. The CDR3 is CASSLVPDVWGGQNEQFF. The CDR3, as DNA: TGTGCCAGCAGCTTAGTCCCCGATGTGTGGGGGGGGCAGAATGAGCAGTTCTTC. Variable domain in full (rest from reference TRBV7-2 and TRBJ2-1): GAGVSQSPSNKVTEKGKDVELRCDPISGHTALYWYRQSLGQGLEFLIYFQGNSAPDKSGLPSDRFSAERTGGSVSTLTIQRTQQEDSAVYLCASSLVPDVWGGQNEQFFGPGTRLTVL.

The chain uses TRBV6-5 and TRBJ2-7; TRBD2 is a possible D gene (5 bases). The V gene lost 4 bases and the J gene lost 3 bases, with 10 bases spanning the gap. CDR1 MNHEY and CDR2 SVGAGI come from the germline V gene. There are 13 residues in the CDR3. The CDR3 here is CASSLGGDYEQYF. CDR3 in DNA: TGTGCCAGCAGTTTAGGAGGAGACTACGAGCAGTACTTC.

V and J are TRBV19 and TRBJ1-4; TRBD1 might be the D (6 bases). CDR3 length: 17 residues. Germline CDR1 reads LNHDA; CDR2 reads SQIVND (reference sequence). The V end was cut by 6 bases, the J end by 8 bases, with 25 bases between. CDR3 DNA: TGTGCCAGTAGGTCTTTCCGGGACAACATTAGATGGGAAAAACTGTTTTTT. Its protein product is CASRSFRDNIRWEKLFF.

The chain recombines TRBV4-2 with TRBJ1-5; TRBD1 matches 9 bases. In germline, CDR1 is LGHNA, CDR2 YNFKEQ. V shed 3 bases, J shed 6 bases, and the junction held 3 bases outside the gene matches. The CDR3 consists of 14 residues. The CDR3 region has the DNA TGTGCCAGCAGCCACCTGGACAGGGGTCAGCCCCAGCATTTT. Protein: CASSHLDRGQPQHF.

This sequence joins TRBV6-5 and TRBJ1-6, with 7 bases that match TRBD1. CDR3 size: 16 residues. V was pared by 1 base and J by 6 bases, with 6 bases of the junction left unmatched. Looked up from germline, CDR1 is MNHEY and CDR2 is SVGAGI. The CDR3 coding sequence is TGTGCCAGCAGTTACTTGACAGGGACGGTTAATTCACCCCTCCACTTT. This translates into CASSYLTGTVNSPLHF.

CDR3 sequence: CASSYSPFYEQYF. The DNA of the CDR3 is TGTGCCAGCAGTTACTCCCCTTTCTACGAGCAGTACTTC. The chain employs TRBV6-6 and TRBJ2-7; D uncertain. The CDR3 length is 13 residues. Germline V gene lookup returns CDR1 MNHNY and CDR2 SVGAGI (reference sequence). V lost 0 bases to trimming and J lost 3 bases, with 6 bases between them.

The V call is TRBV10-3, the J call TRBJ2-1, with TRBD2 matching over 7 bases. This CDR3 is 13 amino acids long. Per germline, CDR1 ENHRY and CDR2 SYGVKD. The V and J ends lost 6 bases and 5 bases, in that order; junction bases with no gene match: 4. CDR3 nucleotide sequence: TGTGCCATCAGCCGGGGGGAAGACAATGAGCAGTTCTTC. It yields the protein CAISRGEDNEQFF.

This clone has a single count. This chain connects TRBV10-2 to TRBJ2-5; 7 bases match TRBD1. The V segment lost 1 base and the J segment 2 bases; nucleotides outside the gene matches: 7. Germline-derived CDR1 and CDR2 are WSHSY and SAAADI. The CDR3 is made up of 16 amino acids. The CDR3 DNA is TGCGCCAGCAGTGAGTTGGGCAGGGGGAGTCAAGAGACCCAGTACTTC. Protein sequence: CASSELGRGSQETQYF.

The J gene is TRBJ2-3, the V gene TRBV2; 7 bases line up with TRBD1. V shed 5 bases, J shed 2 bases, and the junction held 7 bases outside the gene matches. The length of the CDR3 is 15 residues. Germline assignment: CDR1 SNHLY and CDR2 FYNNEI. CDR3 loop: CASSPTGFFTDTQYF. Written as DNA, the CDR3 is TGTGCCAGCAGTCCGACAGGGTTTTTCACAGATACGCAGTATTTT.